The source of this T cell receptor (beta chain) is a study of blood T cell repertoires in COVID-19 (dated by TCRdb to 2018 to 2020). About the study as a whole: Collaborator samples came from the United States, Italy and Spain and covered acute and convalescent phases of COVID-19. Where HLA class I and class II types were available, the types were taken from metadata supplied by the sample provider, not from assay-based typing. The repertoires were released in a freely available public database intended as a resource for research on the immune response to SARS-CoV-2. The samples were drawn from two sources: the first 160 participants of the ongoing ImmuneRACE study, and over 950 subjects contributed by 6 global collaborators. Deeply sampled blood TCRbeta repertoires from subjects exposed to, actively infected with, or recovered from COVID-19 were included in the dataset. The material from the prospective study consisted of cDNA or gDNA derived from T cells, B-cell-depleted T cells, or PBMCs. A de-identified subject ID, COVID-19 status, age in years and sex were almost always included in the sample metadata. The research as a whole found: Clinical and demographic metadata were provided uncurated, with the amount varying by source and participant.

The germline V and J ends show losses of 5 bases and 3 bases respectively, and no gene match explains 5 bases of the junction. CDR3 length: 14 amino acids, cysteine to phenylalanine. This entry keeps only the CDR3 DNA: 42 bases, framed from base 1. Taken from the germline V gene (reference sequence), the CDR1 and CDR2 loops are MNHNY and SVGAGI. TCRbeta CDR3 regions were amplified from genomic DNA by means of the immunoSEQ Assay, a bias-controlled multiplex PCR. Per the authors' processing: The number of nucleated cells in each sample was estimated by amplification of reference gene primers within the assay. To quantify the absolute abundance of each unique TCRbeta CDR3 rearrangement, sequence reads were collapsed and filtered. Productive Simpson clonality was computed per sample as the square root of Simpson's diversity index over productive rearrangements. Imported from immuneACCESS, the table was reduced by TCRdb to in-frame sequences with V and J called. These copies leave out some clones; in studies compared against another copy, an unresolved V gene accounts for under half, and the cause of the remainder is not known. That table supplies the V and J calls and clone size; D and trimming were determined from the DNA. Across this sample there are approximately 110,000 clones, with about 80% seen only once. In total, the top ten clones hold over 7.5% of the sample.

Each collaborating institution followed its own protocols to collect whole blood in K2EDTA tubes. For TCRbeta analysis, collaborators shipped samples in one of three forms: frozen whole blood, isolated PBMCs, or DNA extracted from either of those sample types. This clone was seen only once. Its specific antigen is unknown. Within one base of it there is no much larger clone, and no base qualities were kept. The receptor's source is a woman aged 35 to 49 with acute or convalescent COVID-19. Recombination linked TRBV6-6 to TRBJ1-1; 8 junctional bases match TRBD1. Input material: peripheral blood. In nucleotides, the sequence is TGTGCCAGCAGTCAACAGGGGGAGGACACTGAAGCTTTCTTT. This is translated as CASSQQGEDTEAFF.